Given below is one TCR beta chain in context. Antigen: not known. The table came from immunoSEQ multiplex PCR; TCRdb's copy has only in-frame clones and leaves some out. The data hold roughly 81,000 clones, with roughly 80% observed a single time. The sample originates from a study of graft-versus-host responses after intestinal transplantation. J gave up 9 bases and V 2 bases, and 6 bases lay outside the gene matches. This CDR3 has 15 residues. Germline V gene data show CDR1 as MGHRA and CDR2 as YSYEKL. The TCR was taken from a human donor who received an intestinal transplant. The chain couples TRBV4-1 to TRBJ2-1; TRBD2 matches at 11 bases. Here the sequenced sample was unstimulated CD4+ T cells sorted from spleen or lymph node cells, taken before intestinal transplant. The CDR3 nucleotides are TGCGCCAGCAGCCAACCCCTAGCGGGGGGTTCTGAGCAGTTCTTC. It yields the protein CASSQPLAGGSEQFF.